These 21 T cell receptor beta chains came from one sample sequenced in a study of blood T cell repertoires in COVID-19 (dated by TCRdb to 2020 to 2022). Receptor amplification or capture employed the immunoSEQ multiplex PCR assay. The table comes from immuneACCESS by way of TCRdb, which keeps in-frame sequences with V and J called. Part of the clones is missing from these tables; in studies checked, under half for an unresolved V gene and the rest for unknown reasons. Counted in this sample were around 26,000 clones; around 86% of them appeared once. The ten largest clones add up to roughly 57% of the sample. The sequenced sample was peripheral blood. The receptors were sampled from a woman older than 75 with acute or convalescent COVID-19.

The V and J genes are TRBV19 and TRBJ1-4; TRBD1 matches at 7 bases. This CDR3 region has 15 residues. Trimming at V came to 8 bases and at J to 7 bases, leaving 13 bases not matched to a gene. Germline V CDR1 and CDR2: LNHDA, SQIVND (reference sequence). CDR3 sequence reads: CASAQGRGLSEKLFF. CDR3 nucleotide sequence: TGTGCCAGTGCGCAGGGTAGGGGGCTGAGTGAAAAACTGTTTTTT.

The chain has TRBV7-9 and TRBJ2-3; TRBD1 might be the D (5 bases). The CDR3 has 15 amino acids. The V and J ends lost 6 bases and 0 bases respectively, with 13 bases between them. The germline gives CDR1 SEHNR, CDR2 FQNEAQ (reference sequence). The chain's CDR3 is CASSSRQTSTDTQYF. CDR3 DNA sequence: TGTGCCAGCAGTTCCCGACAGACTAGCACAGATACGCAGTATTTT. Full variable domain (missing parts from reference TRBV7-9 and TRBJ2-3): DTGVSQNPRHKITKRGQNVTFRCDPISEHNRLYWYRQTLGQGPEFLTYFQNEAQLEKSRLLSDRFSAERPKGSFSTLEIQRTEQGDSAMYLCASSSRQTSTDTQYFGPGTRLTVL.

This chain uses TRBV24-1 with TRBJ2-3, with 8 bases matching TRBD1. The CDR3 totals 15 residues. The J segment lost 3 bases and the V segment lost 3 bases, leaving 4 bases of the junction unmatched. CDR1 and CDR2 from the germline V gene are KGHDR and SFDVKD. For the CDR3, the DNA is TGTGCCACCAGTGATCCCGGACAGGGAACAGATACGCAGTATTTT. Its translation is CATSDPGQGTDTQYF.

V and J are TRBV5-1 and TRBJ2-7; no reliable D call. CDR1 and CDR2 (germline): SGHRS, YFSETQ. Trimming shortened V by 2 bases and J by 6 bases, and 9 bases separated the two germline ends. This CDR3 is built from 12 residues. The CDR3 sequence is CASSFALGEQYF. The CDR3 nucleotides are TGCGCCAGCAGCTTTGCCCTCGGCGAGCAGTACTTC. The full variable domain, its missing parts supplied by reference TRBV5-1 and TRBJ2-7, is KAGVTQTPRYLIKTRGQQVTLSCSPISGHRSVSWYQQTPGQGLQFLFEYFSETQRNKGNFPGRFSGRQFSNSRSEMNVSTLELGDSALYLCASSFALGEQYFGPGTRLTVT.

The chain combines TRBV11-2 with TRBJ2-2; D may be TRBD1 (5 bases). The V and J ends lost 7 bases and 2 bases respectively, with 17 bases between them. Germline CDR1 and CDR2: SGHAT and FQNNGV. The CDR3 runs to 16 residues. CDR3 bases: TGTGCCAGCAACCCAGTTAGGACATCCAACACCGGGGAGCTGTTTTTT. Its translation is CASNPVRTSNTGELFF.

The chain joins TRBV6-5 to TRBJ2-3; 9 bases agree with TRBD1. Germline CDR1 reads MNHEY; CDR2 reads SVGAGI. The ends lost 5 bases at V and 10 bases at J; junction bases unmatched: 7. CDR3 length: 13 residues. The CDR3 loop reads CASSTRDRAAQYF. CDR3 sequence (DNA): TGTGCCAGCAGTACAAGGGACAGGGCTGCGCAGTATTTT.

This clone was found a few times. J is TRBJ2-3 and V is TRBV5-6; TRBD1 matches at 11 bases. The CDR3 totals 18 residues. Germline trimming cut 2 bases from V and 4 bases from J; bases unmatched to any gene: 12. Germline-derived CDR1 and CDR2 are SGHDT and YYEEEE. In DNA form, the CDR3 reads TGTGCCAGCAGCTTCCGTCATATATGGACAGGGGGCGCAGATACGCAGTATTTT. Translated, it gives CASSFRHIWTGGADTQYF.

This clone was recorded a few times. V usage is TRBV4-3 and J usage is TRBJ2-7, with D tentatively TRBD2 (7 bases). Germline V gene sequence: CDR1 LGHNA, CDR2 YSLEER. V was trimmed by 0 bases and J by 6 bases, leaving 12 bases between them. This CDR3 comprises 14 residues. CDR3 sequence reads: CASSQDPGGAEQYF. The CDR3 region has the DNA TGCGCCAGCAGCCAAGACCCGGGGGGCGCCGAGCAGTACTTC.

This clone was observed a few times. This chain joins TRBV7-2 and TRBJ2-2, with 7 bases aligning to TRBD1. Germline V CDR1 and CDR2: SGHTA, FQGNSA. The CDR3 length is 14 residues. V shed 5 bases, J shed 2 bases, and the junction held 2 bases outside the gene matches. The CDR3 bases are TGTGCCAGCAGCCGGGACAGCAACACCGGGGAGCTGTTTTTT. Amino acid sequence: CASSRDSNTGELFF.

V gene TRBV7-3 combines with J gene TRBJ2-7; 9 bases map to TRBD2. Germline V gene sequence: CDR1 SGHTA, CDR2 FQGTGA. This CDR3 is built from 15 residues. V shed 1 base, J shed 6 bases, and the junction held 7 bases outside the gene matches. The chain's CDR3 is CASSLKAGGPFEQYF. The CDR3 DNA reads as TGTGCCAGCAGCTTAAAGGCGGGAGGGCCCTTCGAGCAGTACTTC.

This sequence joins TRBV10-3 and TRBJ1-1; D gene ambiguous. CDR3 length equals 17 residues. Trimming took 3 bases from V and 6 from J, leaving 23 bases between them. The germline V gene encodes CDR1 ENHRY and CDR2 SYGVKD. The CDR3 bases are TGTGCCATCAGTGACACCCCCGCAAGGTCCCGAGCGGCTGAAGCTTTCTTT. It translates to CAISDTPARSRAAEAFF.

The chain joins TRBV4-3 to TRBJ2-1, with 8 bases lining up with TRBD1. This CDR3 contains 15 residues. The V segment lost 8 bases and the J segment 4 bases; nucleotides outside the gene matches: 10. CDR1 LGHNA and CDR2 YSLEER come from the germline V gene. This CDR3 reads CASGREQGAYNEQFF. CDR3 coding DNA: TGCGCCAGCGGCAGGGAGCAGGGGGCATACAATGAGCAGTTCTTC.

The chain couples TRBV11-1 to TRBJ2-3, with 9 bases lining up with TRBD1. V trimming: 6 bases; J trimming: 3 bases; junction bases outside the gene matches: 7. Germline CDR1 and CDR2: SGHAT and FQDESV (reference sequence). This CDR3 spans 15 amino acids. The CDR3 is CASSVDRGVTDTQYF. The CDR3, as DNA: TGTGCCAGCAGTGTCGACAGGGGGGTTACAGATACGCAGTATTTT.

CDR3 in DNA: TGTGCCAGCACCCAACGGGCGGGAGGGTTAAGCGAGCAGTACTTC. This codes for CASTQRAGGLSEQYF. The gene calls are TRBV7-2 and TRBJ2-7; 9 bases map to TRBD2. Germline V gene sequence: CDR1 SGHTA, CDR2 FQGNSA. J gave up 6 bases and V 7 bases, and 13 bases lay outside the gene matches. The CDR3 is made up of 15 amino acids.

This rearrangement joins TRBV6-5 to TRBJ1-2; D may be TRBD1 (6 bases). Trimming left V 4 bases short and J 3 bases short, with 15 bases between. This CDR3 spans 15 amino acids. Per the germline V gene, CDR1 is MNHEY and CDR2 is SVGAGI. In nucleotides, the CDR3 is TGTGCCAGCAGTTCCATTAGCAAGGGGGACTATGGCTACACCTTC. It specifies CASSSISKGDYGYTF.

In regard to this clone: One end of the junction does not line up with germline, which may come from a read error. The CDR3 reads CASGDMNPGELFF. The CDR3 DNA follows: TGTGCCAGCGGCGACATGAACCCCGGGGAGCTGTTTTTT. This chain uses TRBV2 with TRBJ2-2; unclear D gene. This CDR3 contains 13 residues. Germline V gene data show CDR1 as SNHLY and CDR2 as FYNNEI.

The count of this clone is one. The chain joins TRBV12-5 to TRBJ1-5; 9 bases line up with TRBD1. From germline, CDR1 is LGHNT and CDR2 FRNRAP. V was pared by 4 bases and J by 6 bases, with 4 bases of the junction left unmatched. The CDR3 is made up of 14 amino acids. The CDR3 nucleotides are TGTGCTAGTGGTTCGGACAGGGGTCCTCAGCCCCAGCATTTT. This sequence encodes CASGSDRGPQPQHF.

The chain joins TRBV7-3 to TRBJ2-1, with 11 bases aligning to TRBD2. CDR3 size: 15 residues. With 5 bases clipped from V and 6 bases from J, the junction kept 6 bases outside the gene matches. Germline values: CDR1 SGHTA, CDR2 FQGTGA. The CDR3 loop reads CASSTSGRVGNEQFF. The CDR3 nucleotides read TGTGCCAGCAGCACTAGCGGGAGAGTTGGCAATGAGCAGTTCTTC.

This chain connects TRBV2 to TRBJ1-2; 8 bases map to TRBD1. V shed 11 bases and J 0 bases; nucleotides not matched to a gene: 2. CDR1 and CDR2 from the germline V gene are SNHLY and FYNNEI. The CDR3 has 12 amino acids. CDR3 sequence reads: CAGGQANYGYTF. CDR3 nucleotides: TGTGCCGGGGGACAGGCTAACTATGGCTACACCTTC.

The chain carries TRBV5-1 and TRBJ2-1; a weak D match, TRBD2 (5 bases). CDR3 length: 14 residues. V was pared by 4 bases and J by 3 bases, with 11 bases between. CDR1 and CDR2 from the germline V gene are SGHRS and YFSETQ. Here the CDR3 DNA reads TGCGCCAGCAGCCGAGAGGGATTCTACAATGAGCAGTTCTTC. Amino acids: CASSREGFYNEQFF.

The chain joins TRBV7-9 to TRBJ2-2; D may be TRBD2 (6 bases). Trimming shortened V by 5 bases and J by 0 bases, and 19 bases separated the two germline ends. Germline V gives CDR1 SEHNR, CDR2 FQNEAQ (reference sequence). The CDR3 loop spans 18 amino acids. CDR3 region: CASSANRGLRPNTGELFF. CDR3 nucleotide sequence: TGTGCCAGCAGCGCCAACCGGGGACTCAGGCCGAACACCGGGGAGCTGTTTTTT. Based on the CDR3 plus reference TRBV7-9 and TRBJ2-2, the full variable domain is DTGVSQNPRHKITKRGQNVTFRCDPISEHNRLYWYRQTLGQGPEFLTYFQNEAQLEKSRLLSDRFSAERPKGSFSTLEIQRTEQGDSAMYLCASSANRGLRPNTGELFFGEGSRLTVL.